This TCR beta chain was found in a study of cytomegalovirus exposure and HLA in healthy donors. Study in general: Out of around 360 genotyped donors, less than 85% belonged to the Caucasian-associated ancestry cluster.

The PCR contained 60 Vbeta and 13 Jbeta primers. Only in-frame clones appear in the TCRdb table, and some are missing; sequencing was by immunoSEQ multiplex PCR. The table records 160,000 or so clones, 70% to 80% of them present only once. Broader study findings: Later work showed greater clonal expansion in HLA-associated TCR beta chains than in equally common others. Another analysis was done later, and it associated more than 15,000 TCR beta sequences with HLA alleles at 0.05 false discovery rate.

V lost 2 bases, J lost 2 bases, and 12 bases lay in between. In germline, CDR1 is KGHSH, CDR2 LQKENI. There are 15 residues in the CDR3. In the case of this clone: Its target is unknown.

The origin of this receptor is a man in his 60s in good health and CMV-seronegative. Sequencing was done on a sample of PBMCs. J is TRBJ1-1 and V is TRBV18; D is ambiguous. DNA for the CDR3: TGTGCCAGCTCACCAGATAACAGAGTAAACACTGAAGCTTTCTTT. This encodes CASSPDNRVNTEAFF. The entire variable domain, with the rest obtained from reference TRBV18 and TRBJ1-1, is as follows: NAGVMQNPRHLVRRRGQEARLRCSPMKGHSHVYWYRQLPEEGLKFMVYLQKENIIDESGMPKERFSAEFPKEGPSILRIQQVVRGDSAAYFCASSPDNRVNTEAFFGQGTRLTVV.